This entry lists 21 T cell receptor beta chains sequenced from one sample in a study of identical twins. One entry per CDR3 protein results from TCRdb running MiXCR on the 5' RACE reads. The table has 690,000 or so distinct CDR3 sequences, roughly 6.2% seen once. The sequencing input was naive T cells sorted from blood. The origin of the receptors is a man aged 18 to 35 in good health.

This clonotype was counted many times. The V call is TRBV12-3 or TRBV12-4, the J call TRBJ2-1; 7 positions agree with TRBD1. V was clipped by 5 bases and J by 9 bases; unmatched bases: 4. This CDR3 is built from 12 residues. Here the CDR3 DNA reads TGTGCCAGCAGTCAGACAGGGACTGAGCAGTTCTTC. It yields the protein CASSQTGTEQFF.

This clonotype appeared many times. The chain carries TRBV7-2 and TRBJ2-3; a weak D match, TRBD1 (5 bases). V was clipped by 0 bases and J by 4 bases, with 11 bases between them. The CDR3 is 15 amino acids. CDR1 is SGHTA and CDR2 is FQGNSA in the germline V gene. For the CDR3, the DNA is TGTGCCAGCAGCTTAGCAGGGGTCATTCCAGATACGCAGTATTTT. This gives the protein CASSLAGVIPDTQYF.

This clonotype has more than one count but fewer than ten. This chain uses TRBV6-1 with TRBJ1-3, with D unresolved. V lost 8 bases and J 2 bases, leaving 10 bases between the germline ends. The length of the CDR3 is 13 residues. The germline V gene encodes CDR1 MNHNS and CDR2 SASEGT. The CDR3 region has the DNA TGTGCCAGCTGCCGGGGTGCTGGAAACACCATATATTTT. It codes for CASCRGAGNTIYF.

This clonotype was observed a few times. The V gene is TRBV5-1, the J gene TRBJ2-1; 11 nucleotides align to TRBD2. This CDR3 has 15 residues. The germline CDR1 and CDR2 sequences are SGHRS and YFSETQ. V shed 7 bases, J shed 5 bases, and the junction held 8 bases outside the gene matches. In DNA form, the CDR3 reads TGCGCCAGCGGTTTAGCGGGAGGGATAGACAATGAGCAGTTCTTC. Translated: CASGLAGGIDNEQFF.

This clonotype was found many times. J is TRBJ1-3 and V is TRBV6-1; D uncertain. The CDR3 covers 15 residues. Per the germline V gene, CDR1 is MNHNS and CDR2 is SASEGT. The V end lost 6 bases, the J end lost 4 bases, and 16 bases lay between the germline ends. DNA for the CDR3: TGTGCCAGCAGGCCATCCTCCCTCCCAGGAAACACCATATATTTT. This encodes CASRPSSLPGNTIYF.

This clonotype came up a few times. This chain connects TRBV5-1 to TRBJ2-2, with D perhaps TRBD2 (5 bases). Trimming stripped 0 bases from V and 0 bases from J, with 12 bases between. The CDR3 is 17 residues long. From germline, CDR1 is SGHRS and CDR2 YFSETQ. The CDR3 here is CASSLGWSSANTGELFF. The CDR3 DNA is TGCGCCAGCAGCTTGGGATGGAGTAGCGCGAACACCGGGGAGCTGTTTTTT.

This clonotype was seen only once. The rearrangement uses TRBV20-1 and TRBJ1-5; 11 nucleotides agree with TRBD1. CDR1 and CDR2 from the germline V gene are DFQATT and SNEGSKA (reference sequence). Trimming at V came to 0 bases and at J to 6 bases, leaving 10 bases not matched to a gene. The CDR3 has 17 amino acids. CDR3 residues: CSAREITGTGGFQPQHF. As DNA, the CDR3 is TGCAGTGCTAGAGAAATAACCGGGACAGGGGGATTTCAGCCCCAGCATTTT.

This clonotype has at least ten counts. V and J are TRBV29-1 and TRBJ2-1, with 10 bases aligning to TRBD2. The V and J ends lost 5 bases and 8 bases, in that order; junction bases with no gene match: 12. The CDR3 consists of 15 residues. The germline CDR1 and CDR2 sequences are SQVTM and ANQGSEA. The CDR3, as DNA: TGCAGCGTTTTGGCTAGCGGGAGTGGTATGTATGAGCAGTTCTTC. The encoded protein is CSVLASGSGMYEQFF.

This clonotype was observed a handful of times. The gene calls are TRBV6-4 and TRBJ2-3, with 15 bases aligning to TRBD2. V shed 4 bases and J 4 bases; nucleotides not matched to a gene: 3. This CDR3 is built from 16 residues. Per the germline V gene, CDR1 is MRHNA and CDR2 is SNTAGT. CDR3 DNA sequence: TGTGCCAGCAGTGTCCGGACTAGCGGGAGGGCAGATACGCAGTATTTT. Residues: CASSVRTSGRADTQYF.

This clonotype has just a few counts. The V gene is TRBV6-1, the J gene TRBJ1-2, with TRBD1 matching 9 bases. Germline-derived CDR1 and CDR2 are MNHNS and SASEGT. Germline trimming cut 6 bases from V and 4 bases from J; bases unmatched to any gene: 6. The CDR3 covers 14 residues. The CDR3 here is CASREGQGGYGYTF. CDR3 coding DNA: TGTGCCAGCAGGGAGGGACAGGGTGGCTATGGCTACACCTTC.

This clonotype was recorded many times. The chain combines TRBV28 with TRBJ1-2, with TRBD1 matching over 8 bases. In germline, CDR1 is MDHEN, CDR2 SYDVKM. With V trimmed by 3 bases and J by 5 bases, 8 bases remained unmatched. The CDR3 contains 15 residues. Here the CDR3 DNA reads TGTGCCAGCAGTTTTCTCGACAGGGGATTGTATGGCTACACCTTC. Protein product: CASSFLDRGLYGYTF.

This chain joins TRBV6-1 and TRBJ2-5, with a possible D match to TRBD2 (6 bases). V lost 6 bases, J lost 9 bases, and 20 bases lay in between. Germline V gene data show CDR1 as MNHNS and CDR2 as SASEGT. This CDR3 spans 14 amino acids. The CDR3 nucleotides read TGTGCCAGCAGCGGGACTTCCCCGGGGGAGTCCCAGTACTTC. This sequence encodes CASSGTSPGESQYF.

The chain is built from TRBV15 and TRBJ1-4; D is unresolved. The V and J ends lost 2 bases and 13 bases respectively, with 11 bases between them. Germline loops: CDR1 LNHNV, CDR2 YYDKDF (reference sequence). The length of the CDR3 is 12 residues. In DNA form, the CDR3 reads TGTGCCACCAGCAGACCGGCTGACGGACTGTTTTTT. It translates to CATSRPADGLFF.

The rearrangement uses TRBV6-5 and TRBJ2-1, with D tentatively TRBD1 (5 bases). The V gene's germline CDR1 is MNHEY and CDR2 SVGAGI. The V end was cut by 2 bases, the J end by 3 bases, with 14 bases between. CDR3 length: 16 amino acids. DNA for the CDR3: TGTGCCAGCAGTTACAGGGGCGCGCGTAGCTACAATGAGCAGTTCTTC. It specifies CASSYRGARSYNEQFF.

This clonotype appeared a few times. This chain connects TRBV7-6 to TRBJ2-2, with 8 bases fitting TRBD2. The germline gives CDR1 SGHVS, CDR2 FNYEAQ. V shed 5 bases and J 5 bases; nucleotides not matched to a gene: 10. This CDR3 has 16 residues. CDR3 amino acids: CASSRPGGTVTGELFF. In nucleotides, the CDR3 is TGTGCCAGCAGCCGTCCGGGGGGGACCGTAACCGGGGAGCTGTTTTTT.

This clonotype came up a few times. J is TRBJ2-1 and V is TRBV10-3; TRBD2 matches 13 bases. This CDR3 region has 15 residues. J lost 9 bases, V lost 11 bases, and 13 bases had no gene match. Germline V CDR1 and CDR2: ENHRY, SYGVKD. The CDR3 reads CASSRGTSGNVEQFF. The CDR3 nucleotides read TGTGCCTCCTCCAGGGGGACTAGCGGGAACGTTGAGCAGTTCTTC.

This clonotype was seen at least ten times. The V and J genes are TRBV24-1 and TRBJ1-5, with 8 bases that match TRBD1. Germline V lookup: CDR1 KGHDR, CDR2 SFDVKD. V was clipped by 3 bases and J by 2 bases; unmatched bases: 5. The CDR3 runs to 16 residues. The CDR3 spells CATSDPGQGGNQPQHF. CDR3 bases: TGTGCCACCAGTGATCCCGGACAGGGAGGCAATCAGCCCCAGCATTTT.

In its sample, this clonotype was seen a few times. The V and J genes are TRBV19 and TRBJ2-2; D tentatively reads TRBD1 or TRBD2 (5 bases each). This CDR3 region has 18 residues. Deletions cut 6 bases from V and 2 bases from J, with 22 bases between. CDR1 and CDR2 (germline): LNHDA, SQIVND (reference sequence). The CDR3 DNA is TGTGCCAGTAGCGTTTTGGCCCCGGGACGGATCAACACCGGGGAGCTGTTTTTT. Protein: CASSVLAPGRINTGELFF.

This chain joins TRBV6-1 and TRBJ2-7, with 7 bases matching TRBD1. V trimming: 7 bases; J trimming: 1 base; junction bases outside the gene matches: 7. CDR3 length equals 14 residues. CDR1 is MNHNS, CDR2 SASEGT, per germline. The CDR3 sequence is CASNPLQGSYEQYF. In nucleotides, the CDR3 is TGTGCCAGCAACCCTTTACAGGGGTCCTACGAGCAGTACTTC.

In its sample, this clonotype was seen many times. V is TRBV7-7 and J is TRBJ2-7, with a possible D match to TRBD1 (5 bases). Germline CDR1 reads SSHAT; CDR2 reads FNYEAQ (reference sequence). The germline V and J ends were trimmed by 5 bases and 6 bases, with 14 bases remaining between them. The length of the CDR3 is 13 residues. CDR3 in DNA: TGTGCCAGCAGCGAGGAAAGGGGTAGCGAGCAGTACTTC. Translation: CASSEERGSEQYF. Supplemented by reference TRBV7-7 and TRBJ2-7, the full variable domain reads GAGVSQSPRYKVTKRGQDVTLRCDPISSHATLYWYQQALGQGPEFLTYFNYEAQPDKSGLPSDRFSAERPEGSISTLTIQRTEQRDSAMYRCASSEERGSEQYFGPGTRLTVT.

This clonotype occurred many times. CDR3 DNA: TGCAGTGCTAGAGATCAGGGGTTACCCCTCCACTTT. Protein product: CSARDQGLPLHF. This chain joins TRBV20-1 and TRBJ1-6; D is perhaps TRBD1 (6 bases). CDR1 and CDR2 from the germline V gene are DFQATT and SNEGSKA (reference sequence). This CDR3 contains 12 residues. Trimming cost V 0 bases and J 12 bases, with 9 bases left between them.